This TCR beta chain was recovered during a study of siplizumab effects on memory and regulatory T cells. The length of the CDR3 is 16 residues. Germline trimming cut 1 base from V and 6 bases from J; bases unmatched to any gene: 3. Germline V CDR1 and CDR2: MGHRA, YSYEKL. Assay used: immunoSEQ multiplex PCR; TCRdb lists only in-frame clones, some missing. The sample consists of roughly 100,000 clones, about 93% of them appearing once. General study findings and limits: Roughly 80-95% of dividing CD4+ or CD8+ clones were without an attributable naive or memory phenotype. Memory T cells appeared less diverse than naive cells, which seemed to contribute substantially to alloresponse.

About this clone itself: Its antigen is currently unknown.

This clonotype was sampled from a human donor in good health. The chain has TRBV4-1 and TRBJ2-3, with 14 nucleotides matching TRBD2. Sequenced input: Tregs sorted from blood. This CDR3 reads CASSQGGLAGVDTQYF. The CDR3 DNA sequence: TGCGCCAGCAGCCAAGGGGGACTAGCGGGAGTCGATACGCAGTATTTT.